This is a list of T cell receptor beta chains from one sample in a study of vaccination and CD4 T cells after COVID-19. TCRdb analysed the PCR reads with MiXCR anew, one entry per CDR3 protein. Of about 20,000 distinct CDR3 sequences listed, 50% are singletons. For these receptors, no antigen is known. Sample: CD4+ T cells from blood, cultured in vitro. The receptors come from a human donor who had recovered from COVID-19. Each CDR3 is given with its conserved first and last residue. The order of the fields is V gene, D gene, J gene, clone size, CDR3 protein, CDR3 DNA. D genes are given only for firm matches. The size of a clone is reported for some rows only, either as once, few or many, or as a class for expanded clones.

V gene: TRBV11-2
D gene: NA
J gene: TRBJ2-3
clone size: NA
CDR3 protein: CASSENKERTDTQYF
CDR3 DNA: TGTGCCAGCAGCGAAAACAAGGAACGCACAGATACGCAGTATTTT

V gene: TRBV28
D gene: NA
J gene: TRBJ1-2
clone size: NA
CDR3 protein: CASTGGDTGGNYGYTF
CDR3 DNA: TGTGCCAGCACCGGAGGGGATACAGGAGGTAACTATGGCTACACCTTC

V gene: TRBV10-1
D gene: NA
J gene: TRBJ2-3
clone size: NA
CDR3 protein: CASSESYVWNTQYF
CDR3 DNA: TGCGCCAGCAGTGAAAGTTACGTCTGGAATACGCAGTATTTT

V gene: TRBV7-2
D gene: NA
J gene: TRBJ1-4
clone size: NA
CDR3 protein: CASSGQGESNEKLFF
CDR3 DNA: TGCGCCAGCAGCGGCCAAGGGGAGAGTAATGAAAAACTGTTTTTT

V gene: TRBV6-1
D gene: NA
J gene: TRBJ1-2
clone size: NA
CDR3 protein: CASRDYGYTF
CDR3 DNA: TGTGCCAGCCGGGACTATGGCTACACCTTC

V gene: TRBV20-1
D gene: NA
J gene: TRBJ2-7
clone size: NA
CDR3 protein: CSATSRGALGEQYF
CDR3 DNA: TGCAGTGCCACTTCCCGGGGGGCACTAGGGGAGCAGTACTTC

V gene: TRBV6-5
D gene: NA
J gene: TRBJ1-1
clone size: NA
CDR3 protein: CASSSWTEVRGTEAFF
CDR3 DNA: TGTGCCAGCAGTTCTTGGACCGAAGTGAGAGGCACTGAAGCTTTCTTT

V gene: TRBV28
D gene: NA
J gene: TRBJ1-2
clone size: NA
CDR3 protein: CASSLNGIYGYTF
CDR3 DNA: TGTGCCAGCAGTTTGAATGGGATCTATGGCTACACCTTC

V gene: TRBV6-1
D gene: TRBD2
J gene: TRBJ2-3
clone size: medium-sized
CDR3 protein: CASRAELAGDTQYF
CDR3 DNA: TGTGCCAGCAGGGCGGAACTAGCGGGAGATACGCAGTATTTT

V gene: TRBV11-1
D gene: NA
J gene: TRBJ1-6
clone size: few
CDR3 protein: CASSLRQANNSPLHF
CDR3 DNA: TGTGCCAGCAGCTTAAGACAGGCCAACAATTCACCCCTCCACTTT

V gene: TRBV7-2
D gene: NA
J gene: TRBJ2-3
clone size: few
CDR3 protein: CASSLGSGGNFGTDTQYF
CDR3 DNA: TGTGCCAGCAGCTTAGGATCCGGAGGCAATTTTGGCACAGATACGCAGTATTTT

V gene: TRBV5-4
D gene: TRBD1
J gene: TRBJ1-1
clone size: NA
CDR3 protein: CASRSPGQGAAEAFF
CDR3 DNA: TGTGCCAGCAGGTCCCCGGGACAGGGGGCGGCTGAAGCTTTCTTT

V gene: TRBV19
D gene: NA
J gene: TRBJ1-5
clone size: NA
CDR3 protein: CASSIVVNQPQHF
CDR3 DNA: TGTGCCAGTAGTATAGTAGTCAATCAGCCCCAGCATTTT

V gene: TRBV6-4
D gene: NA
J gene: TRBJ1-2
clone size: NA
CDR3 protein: CASSRGRGYTF
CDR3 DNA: TGTGCCAGCAGCAGGGGACGGGGCTACACCTTC

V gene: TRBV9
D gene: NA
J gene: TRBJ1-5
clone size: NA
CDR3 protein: CASSPTGFGNQPQHF
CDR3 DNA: TGTGCCAGCAGCCCTACAGGGTTCGGCAATCAGCCCCAGCATTTT

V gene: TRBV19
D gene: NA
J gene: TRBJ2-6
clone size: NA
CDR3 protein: CASSIGSGANVLTF
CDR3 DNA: TGTGCCAGTAGTATTGGTTCTGGGGCCAACGTCCTGACTTTC

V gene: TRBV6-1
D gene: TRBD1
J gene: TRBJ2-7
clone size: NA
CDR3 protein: CASIRTGAISYEQYF
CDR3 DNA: TGTGCCAGCATCCGGACAGGTGCCATATCCTACGAGCAGTACTTC

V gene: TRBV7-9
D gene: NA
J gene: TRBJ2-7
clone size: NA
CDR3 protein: CASSFNRDTYEQYF
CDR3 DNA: TGTGCCAGCAGCTTCAACAGGGATACATACGAGCAGTACTTC

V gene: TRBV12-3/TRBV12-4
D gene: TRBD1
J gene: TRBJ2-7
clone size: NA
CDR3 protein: CASSFAPGQAYEQYF
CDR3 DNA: TGTGCCAGCAGTTTTGCCCCGGGACAGGCCTACGAGCAGTACTTC

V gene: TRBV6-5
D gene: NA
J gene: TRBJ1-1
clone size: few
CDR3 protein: CASSYSMNTEAFF
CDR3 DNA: TGTGCCAGCAGTTACTCGATGAACACTGAAGCTTTCTTT

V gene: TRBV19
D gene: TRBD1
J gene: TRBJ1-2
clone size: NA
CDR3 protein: CASLETGGHGYTF
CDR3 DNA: TGTGCCAGTTTGGAGACAGGGGGACATGGCTACACCTTC

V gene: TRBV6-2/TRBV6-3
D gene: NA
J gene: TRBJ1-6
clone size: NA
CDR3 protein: CASRRSSEGNSPLHF
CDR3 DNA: TGTGCCAGCAGGCGGTCCTCCGAAGGGAATTCACCCCTCCACTTT

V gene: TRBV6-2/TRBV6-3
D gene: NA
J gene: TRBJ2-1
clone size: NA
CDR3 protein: CASSDGVDEQFF
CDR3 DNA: TGTGCCAGCAGCGACGGGGTTGATGAGCAGTTCTTC

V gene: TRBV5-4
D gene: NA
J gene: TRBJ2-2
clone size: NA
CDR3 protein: CASSLGPGSANTGELFF
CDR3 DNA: TGTGCCAGCAGCTTAGGCCCGGGGAGCGCGAACACCGGGGAGCTGTTTTTT

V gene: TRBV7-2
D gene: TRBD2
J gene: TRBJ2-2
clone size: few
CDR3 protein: CASSSPLAGVRGTGELFF
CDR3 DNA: TGTGCCAGCAGCTCCCCTTTAGCGGGAGTGCGGGGGACCGGGGAGCTGTTTTTT

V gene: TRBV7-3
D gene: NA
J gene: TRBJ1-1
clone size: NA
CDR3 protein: CASSLKGGVYTEAFF
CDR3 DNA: TGTGCCAGCAGCTTAAAGGGGGGTGTATACACTGAAGCTTTCTTT

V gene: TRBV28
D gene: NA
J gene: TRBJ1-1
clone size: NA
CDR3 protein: CASSLSWRTEAFF
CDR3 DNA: TGTGCCAGCAGTTTGAGTTGGCGGACTGAAGCTTTCTTT

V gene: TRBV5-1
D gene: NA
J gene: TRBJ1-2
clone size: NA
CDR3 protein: CASSSDGGPSGYTF
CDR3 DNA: TGCGCCAGCAGCTCGGACGGGGGACCCTCTGGCTACACCTTC

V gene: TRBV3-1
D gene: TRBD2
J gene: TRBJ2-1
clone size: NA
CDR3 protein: CASSQGLAGVYNEQFF
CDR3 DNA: TGTGCCAGCAGCCAAGGACTAGCGGGAGTCTACAATGAGCAGTTCTTC

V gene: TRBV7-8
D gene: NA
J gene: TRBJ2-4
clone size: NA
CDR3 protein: CASSLDTALAKNIQYF
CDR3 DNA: TGTGCCAGCAGCTTAGATACGGCGCTAGCCAAAAACATTCAGTACTTC

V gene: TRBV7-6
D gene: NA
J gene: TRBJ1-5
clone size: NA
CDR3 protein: CASSLERGRLQHF
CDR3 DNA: TGTGCCAGCAGCTTAGAACGCGGCAGGCTCCAGCATTTT

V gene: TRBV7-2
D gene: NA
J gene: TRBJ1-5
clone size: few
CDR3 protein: CASSLATYSNQPQHF
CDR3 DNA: TGTGCCAGCAGCTTAGCGACGTATAGCAATCAGCCCCAGCATTTT

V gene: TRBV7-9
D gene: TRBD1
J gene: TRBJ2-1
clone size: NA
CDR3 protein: CASSPTGTGFGGSYNEQFF
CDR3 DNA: TGTGCCAGCAGCCCAACCGGGACAGGGTTTGGAGGGTCCTACAATGAGCAGTTCTTC

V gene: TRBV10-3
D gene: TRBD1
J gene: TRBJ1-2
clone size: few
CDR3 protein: CAIRQGANYGYTF
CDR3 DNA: TGTGCCATCAGACAGGGGGCGAACTATGGCTACACCTTC

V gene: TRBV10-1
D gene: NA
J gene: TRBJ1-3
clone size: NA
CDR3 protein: CASSESGPQGNTIYF
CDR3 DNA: TGCGCCAGCAGTGAGTCCGGACCTCAGGGAAACACCATATATTTT

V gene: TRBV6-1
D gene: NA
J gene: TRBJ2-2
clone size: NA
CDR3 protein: CASSAPVRRGTGELFF
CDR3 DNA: TGTGCCAGCAGTGCCCCGGTAAGGCGCGGCACCGGGGAGCTGTTTTTT

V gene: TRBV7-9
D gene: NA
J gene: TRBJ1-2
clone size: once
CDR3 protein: CASSPVLSVRMGRVNNYGYTF
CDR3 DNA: TGTGCCAGCTCCCCCGTTCTGTCAGTTCGTATGGGGCGCGTTAATAACTATGGCTACACCTTC

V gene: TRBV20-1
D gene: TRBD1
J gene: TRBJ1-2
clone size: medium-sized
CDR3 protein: CSADQSRGQYGYTF
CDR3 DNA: TGCAGTGCCGATCAATCCAGGGGACAGTATGGCTACACCTTC

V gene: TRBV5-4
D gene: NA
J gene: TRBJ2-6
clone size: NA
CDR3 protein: CASSLGNSGANVLTF
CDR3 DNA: TGTGCCAGCAGCTTGGGTAACTCTGGGGCCAACGTCCTGACTTTC

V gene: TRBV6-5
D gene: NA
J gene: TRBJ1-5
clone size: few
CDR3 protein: CASSYSFTSNQPQHF
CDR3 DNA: TGTGCCAGCAGTTACTCGTTCACTAGCAATCAGCCCCAGCATTTT

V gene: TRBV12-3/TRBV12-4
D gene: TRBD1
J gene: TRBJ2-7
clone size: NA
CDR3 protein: CASSLQGAPYEQYF
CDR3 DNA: TGTGCCAGCAGCCTACAGGGGGCACCCTACGAGCAGTACTTC